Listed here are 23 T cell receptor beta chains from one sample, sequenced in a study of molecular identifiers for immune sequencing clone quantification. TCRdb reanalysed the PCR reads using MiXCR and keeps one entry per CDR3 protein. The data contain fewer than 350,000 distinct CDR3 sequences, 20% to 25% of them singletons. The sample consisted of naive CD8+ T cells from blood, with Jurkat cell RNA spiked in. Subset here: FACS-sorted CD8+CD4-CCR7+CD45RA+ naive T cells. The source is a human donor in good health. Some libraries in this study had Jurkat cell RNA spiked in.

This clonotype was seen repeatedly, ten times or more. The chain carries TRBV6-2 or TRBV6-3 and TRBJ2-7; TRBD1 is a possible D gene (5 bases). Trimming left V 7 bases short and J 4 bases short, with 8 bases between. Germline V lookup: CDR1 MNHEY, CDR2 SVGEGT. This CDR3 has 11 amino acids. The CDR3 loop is CASTRDYEQYF. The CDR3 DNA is TGTGCCAGCACCAGGGATTACGAGCAGTACTTC.

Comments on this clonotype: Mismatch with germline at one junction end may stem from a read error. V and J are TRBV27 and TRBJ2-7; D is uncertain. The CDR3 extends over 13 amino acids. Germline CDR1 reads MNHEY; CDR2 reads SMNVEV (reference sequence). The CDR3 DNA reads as TGTGCCGGCAGTTTCTCTGCTACCTACGAGCAGTACTTC. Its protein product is CAGSFSATYEQYF.

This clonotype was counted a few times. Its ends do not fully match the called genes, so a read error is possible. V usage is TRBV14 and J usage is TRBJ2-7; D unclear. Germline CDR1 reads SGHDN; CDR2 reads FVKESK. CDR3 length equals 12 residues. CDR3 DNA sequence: TGTGTCAGCAGCTCCCCCCGGGCCGAGCAGTACTTC. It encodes CVSSSPRAEQYF.

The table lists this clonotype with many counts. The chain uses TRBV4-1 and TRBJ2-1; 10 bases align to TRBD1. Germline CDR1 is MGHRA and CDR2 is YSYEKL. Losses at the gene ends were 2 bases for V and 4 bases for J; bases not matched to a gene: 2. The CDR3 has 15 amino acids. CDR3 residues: CASSQQGQGYNEQFF. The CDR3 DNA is TGCGCCAGCAGCCAACAGGGACAGGGGTACAATGAGCAGTTCTTC.

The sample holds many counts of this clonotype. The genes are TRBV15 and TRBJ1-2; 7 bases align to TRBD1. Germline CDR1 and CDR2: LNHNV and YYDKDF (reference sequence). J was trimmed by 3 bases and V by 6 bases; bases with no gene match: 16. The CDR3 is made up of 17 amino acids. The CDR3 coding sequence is TGTGCCACCAGAGCGGACCGGGACAGCACGTCTTACTATGGCTACACCTTC. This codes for CATRADRDSTSYYGYTF.

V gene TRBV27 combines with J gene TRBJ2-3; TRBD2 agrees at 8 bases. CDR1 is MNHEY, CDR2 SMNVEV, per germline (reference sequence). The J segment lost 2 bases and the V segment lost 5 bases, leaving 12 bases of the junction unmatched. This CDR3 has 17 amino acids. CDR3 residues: CASSPENRGGPTDTQYF. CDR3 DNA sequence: TGTGCCAGCAGTCCCGAGAACCGGGGGGGGCCCACAGATACGCAGTATTTT.

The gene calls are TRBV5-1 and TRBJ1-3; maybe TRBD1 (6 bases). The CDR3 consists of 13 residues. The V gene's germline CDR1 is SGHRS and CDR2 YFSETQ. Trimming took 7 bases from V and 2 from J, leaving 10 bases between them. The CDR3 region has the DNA TGCGCCAGCGGGACAATTCCTGGAAACACCATATATTTT. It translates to CASGTIPGNTIYF.

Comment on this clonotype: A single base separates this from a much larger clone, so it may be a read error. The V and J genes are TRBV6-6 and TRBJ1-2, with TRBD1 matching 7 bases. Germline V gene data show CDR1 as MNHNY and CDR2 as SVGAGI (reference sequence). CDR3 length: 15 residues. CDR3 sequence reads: CAGSEGDSIRYGYTF. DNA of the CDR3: TGTGCCGGCAGTGAAGGGGACAGTATAAGATATGGCTACACCTTC.

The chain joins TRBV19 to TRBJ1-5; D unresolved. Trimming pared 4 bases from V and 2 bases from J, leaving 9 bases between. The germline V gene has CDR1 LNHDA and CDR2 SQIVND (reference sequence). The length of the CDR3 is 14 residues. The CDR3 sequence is CASSTVVGNQPQHF. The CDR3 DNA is TGTGCCAGTAGTACAGTGGTGGGCAATCAGCCCCAGCATTTT.

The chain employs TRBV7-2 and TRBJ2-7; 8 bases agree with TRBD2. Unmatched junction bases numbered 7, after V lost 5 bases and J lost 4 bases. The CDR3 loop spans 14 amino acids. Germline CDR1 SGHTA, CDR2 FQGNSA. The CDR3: CASSELAELYEQYF. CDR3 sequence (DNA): TGTGCCAGCAGCGAACTAGCGGAACTATACGAGCAGTACTTC.

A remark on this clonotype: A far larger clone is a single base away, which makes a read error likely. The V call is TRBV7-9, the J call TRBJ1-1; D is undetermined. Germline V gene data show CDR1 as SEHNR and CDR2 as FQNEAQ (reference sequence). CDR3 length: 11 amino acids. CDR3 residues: CVSSLSSEAFF. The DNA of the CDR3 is TGTGTCAGCAGCTTATCGTCTGAAGCTTTCTTT. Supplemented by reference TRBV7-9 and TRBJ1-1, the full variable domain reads DTGVSQNPRHKITKRGQNVTFRCDPISEHNRLYWYRQTLGQGPEFLTYFQNEAQLEKSRLLSDRFSAERPKGSFSTLEIQRTEQGDSAMYLCVSSLSSEAFFGQGTRLTVV.

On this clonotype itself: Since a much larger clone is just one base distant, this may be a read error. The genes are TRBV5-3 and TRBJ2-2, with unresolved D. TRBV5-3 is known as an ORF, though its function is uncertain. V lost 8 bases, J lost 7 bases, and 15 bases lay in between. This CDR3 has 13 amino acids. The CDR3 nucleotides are TGTGCCAGCAGCCCAGACCTTCTCGGGGAGCTGTTTTTT. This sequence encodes CASSPDLLGELFF.

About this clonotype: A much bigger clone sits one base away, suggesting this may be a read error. DNA for the CDR3: TGTGCCAGCATCCCAGACAGGGGGAGAGCCTACGAGCAGTTCTTC. Its translation: CASIPDRGRAYEQFF. The chain links TRBV2 to TRBJ2-1; TRBD1 matches 9 bases. The germline gives CDR1 SNHLY, CDR2 FYNNEI. Losses at the gene ends were 7 bases for V and 10 bases for J; bases not matched to a gene: 14. The CDR3 length is 15 residues.

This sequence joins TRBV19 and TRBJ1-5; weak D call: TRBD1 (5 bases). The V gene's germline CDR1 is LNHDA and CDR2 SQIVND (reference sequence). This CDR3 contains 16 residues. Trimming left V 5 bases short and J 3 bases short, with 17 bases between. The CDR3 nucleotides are TGTGCCAGTAGTCTTCATGGCAGGGAGATCAATCAGCCCCAGCATTTT. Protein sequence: CASSLHGREINQPQHF.

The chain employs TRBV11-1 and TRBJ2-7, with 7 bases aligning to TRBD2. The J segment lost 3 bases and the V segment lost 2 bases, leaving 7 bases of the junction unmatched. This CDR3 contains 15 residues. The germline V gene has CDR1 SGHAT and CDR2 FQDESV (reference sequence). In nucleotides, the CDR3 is TGTGCCAGCAGCTTACGGCTAGCGGAGAACTACGAGCAGTACTTC. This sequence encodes CASSLRLAENYEQYF.

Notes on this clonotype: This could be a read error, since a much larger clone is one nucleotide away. The CDR3 spells CAGKLVETDTQYF. The CDR3 DNA is TGTGCCGGCAAACTAGTTGAAACAGATACGCAGTATTTT. V is TRBV7-3 and J is TRBJ2-3, with D possibly being TRBD2 (5 bases). There are 13 residues in the CDR3. Germline CDR1 is SGHTA and CDR2 is FQGTGA. Trimming left V 11 bases short and J 3 bases short, with 15 bases between.

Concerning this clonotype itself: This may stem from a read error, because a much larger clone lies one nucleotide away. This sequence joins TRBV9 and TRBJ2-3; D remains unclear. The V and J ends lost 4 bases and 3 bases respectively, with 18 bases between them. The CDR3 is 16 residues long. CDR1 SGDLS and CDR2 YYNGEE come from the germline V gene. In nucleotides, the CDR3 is TGTGCCAGCAGCCTTCCTGCGAGGTCCCTGACAGATACGCAGTATTTT. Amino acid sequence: CASSLPARSLTDTQYF.

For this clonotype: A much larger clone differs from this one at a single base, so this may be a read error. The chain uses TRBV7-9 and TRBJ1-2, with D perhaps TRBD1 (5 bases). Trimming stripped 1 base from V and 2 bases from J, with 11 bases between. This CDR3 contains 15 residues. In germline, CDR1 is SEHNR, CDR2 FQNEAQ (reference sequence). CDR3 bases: TGTGCCAGCAGCTTAGACGGGGCCTTCAACTATGGCTACACCTTC. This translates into CASSLDGAFNYGYTF.

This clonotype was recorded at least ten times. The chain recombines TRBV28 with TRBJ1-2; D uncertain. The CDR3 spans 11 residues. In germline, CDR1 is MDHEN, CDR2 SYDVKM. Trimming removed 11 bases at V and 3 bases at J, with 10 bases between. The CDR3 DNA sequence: TGTGCCCATGGGGATTACTATGGCTACACCTTC. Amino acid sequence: CAHGDYYGYTF.

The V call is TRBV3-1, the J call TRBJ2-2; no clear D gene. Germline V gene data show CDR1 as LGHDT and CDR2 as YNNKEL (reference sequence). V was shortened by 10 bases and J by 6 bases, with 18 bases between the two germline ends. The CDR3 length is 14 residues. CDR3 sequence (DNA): TGTGCCATCGGAACTAACCTTAACGCCGGGGAGCTGTTTTTT. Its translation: CAIGTNLNAGELFF.

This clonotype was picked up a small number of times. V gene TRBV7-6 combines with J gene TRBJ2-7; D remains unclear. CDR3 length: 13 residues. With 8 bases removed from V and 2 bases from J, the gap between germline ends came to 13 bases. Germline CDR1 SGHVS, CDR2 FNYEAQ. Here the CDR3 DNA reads TGTGCCAGCGCTGTGGCACCTGCCTACGAGCAGTACTTC. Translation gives CASAVAPAYEQYF.

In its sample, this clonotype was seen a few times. The CDR3 region has the DNA TGTGCCAGCATTGGAGGGACAGTGAACACTGAAGCTTTCTTT. It is translated as CASIGGTVNTEAFF. The chain links TRBV2 to TRBJ1-1; 7 bases fit TRBD1. V shed 7 bases and J 0 bases; nucleotides not matched to a gene: 5. CDR3 length equals 14 residues. Germline V gene data show CDR1 as SNHLY and CDR2 as FYNNEI.

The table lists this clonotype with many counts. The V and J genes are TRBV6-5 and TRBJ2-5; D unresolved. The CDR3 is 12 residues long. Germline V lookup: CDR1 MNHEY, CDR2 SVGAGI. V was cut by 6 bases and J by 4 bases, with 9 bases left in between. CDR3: CASRSGRETQYF. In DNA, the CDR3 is TGTGCCAGCAGATCAGGCCGAGAGACCCAGTACTTC.